These T cell receptor beta chains were read from a single sample in a study of CD8+ T cells in alopecia areata. Profiling relied on immunoSEQ multiplex PCR, and the TCRdb table lists in-frame clones only, not all of them. In the table there are 100,000 to 150,000 clones, about 50% of which are singletons. This sample comprised CD8+ T cells sorted from blood, obtained at week 0. The receptors derive from a human donor with alopecia areata. The CDR3 runs from the conserved cysteine through the conserved F or W. The D gene is left open where the match is weak. Some rows have no size entry. The others give once, few or many, or a class for an expanded clone.

few	TRBV30	TRBJ2-1	NA	CAWSPIGGDEQFF	TGTGCCTGGAGTCCGATCGGGGGAGATGAGCAGTTCTTC
NA	TRBV29-1	TRBJ2-2	NA	CSVEDSAVNTGELFF	TGCAGCGTTGAAGATTCGGCGGTAAACACCGGGGAGCTGTTTTTT
NA	TRBV27	TRBJ2-5	TRBD2	CASSDAGTSVRGETQYF	TGTGCCAGCAGCGACGCCGGGACTAGCGTTCGCGGGGAGACCCAGTACTTC
few	TRBV7-6	TRBJ2-7	TRBD1	CASSPGGSYEQYF	TGTGCCAGCAGCCCAGGGGGCTCCTACGAGCAGTACTTC
NA	TRBV5-8	TRBJ1-1	NA	CASSLYTEAFF	TGTGCCAGCAGCTTGTATACTGAAGCTTTCTTT
few	TRBV19	TRBJ2-1	NA	CASSIPDSYNEQFF	TGTGCCAGTAGTATACCGGACAGCTACAATGAGCAGTTCTTC
few	TRBV18	TRBJ2-1	TRBD1	CASSHRGLYNEQFF	TGTGCCAGCTCACACAGGGGGCTCTACAATGAGCAGTTCTTC
NA	TRBV5-1	TRBJ1-1	NA	CASSSMTELNTEAFF	TGCGCCAGCAGCTCAATGACAGAGCTGAACACTGAAGCTTTCTTT
NA	TRBV27	TRBJ2-3	TRBD1	CASSSRQGADTQYF	TGTGCCAGCAGTTCTCGACAGGGCGCAGATACGCAGTATTTT
NA	TRBV7-9	TRBJ1-2	NA	CASSLAETYGYTF	TGTGCCAGCAGCTTAGCAGAGACGTATGGCTACACCTTC
NA	TRBV7-9	TRBJ1-2	NA	CASSFLSGDYGYTF	TGTGCCAGCAGCTTCCTATCGGGGGACTATGGCTACACCTTC
few	TRBV29-1	TRBJ2-7	NA	CSVYSPGASYEQYF	TGCAGCGTTTATTCTCCTGGAGCCTCCTACGAGCAGTACTTC
NA	TRBV5-6	TRBJ2-1	TRBD2	CASSSTSGDIYNEQFF	TGTGCCAGCAGCTCGACTAGCGGGGACATCTACAATGAGCAGTTCTTC
NA	TRBV29-1	TRBJ1-2	NA	CSVEAYQGPNGYTF	TGCAGCGTTGAAGCTTACCAGGGGCCAAATGGCTACACCTTC